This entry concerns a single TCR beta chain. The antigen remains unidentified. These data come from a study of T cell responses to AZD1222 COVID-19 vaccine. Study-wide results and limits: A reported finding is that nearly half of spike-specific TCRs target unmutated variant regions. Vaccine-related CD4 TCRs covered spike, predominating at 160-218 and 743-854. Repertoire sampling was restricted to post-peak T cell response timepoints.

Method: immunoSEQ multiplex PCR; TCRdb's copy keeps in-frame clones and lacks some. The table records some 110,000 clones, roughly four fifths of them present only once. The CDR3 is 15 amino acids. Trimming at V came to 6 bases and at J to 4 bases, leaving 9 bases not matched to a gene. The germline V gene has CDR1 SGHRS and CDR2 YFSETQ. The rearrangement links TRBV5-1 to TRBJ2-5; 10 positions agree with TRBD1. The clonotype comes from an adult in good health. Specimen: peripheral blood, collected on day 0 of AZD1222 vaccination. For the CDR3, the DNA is TGCGCCAGCAACCGGGACAGGGGTCGGGGAGAGACCCAGTACTTC. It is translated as CASNRDRGRGETQYF.